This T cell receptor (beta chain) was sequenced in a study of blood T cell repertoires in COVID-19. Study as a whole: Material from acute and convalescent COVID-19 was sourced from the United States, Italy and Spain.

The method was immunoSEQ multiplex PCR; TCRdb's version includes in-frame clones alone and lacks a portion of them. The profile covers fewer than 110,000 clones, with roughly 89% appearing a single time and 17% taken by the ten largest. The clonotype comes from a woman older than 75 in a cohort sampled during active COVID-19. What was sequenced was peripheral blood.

The CDR3 loop is CASSPAGGDTQYF. In DNA form, the CDR3 reads TGTGCCAGCAGTCCAGCGGGGGGAGATACGCAGTATTTT. The rearrangement links TRBV6-6 to TRBJ2-3; TRBD2 matches at 9 bases. This CDR3 region has 13 residues. The V and J ends lost 5 bases and 5 bases, in that order; junction bases with no gene match: 2. The germline V gene has CDR1 MNHNY and CDR2 SVGAGI (reference sequence).